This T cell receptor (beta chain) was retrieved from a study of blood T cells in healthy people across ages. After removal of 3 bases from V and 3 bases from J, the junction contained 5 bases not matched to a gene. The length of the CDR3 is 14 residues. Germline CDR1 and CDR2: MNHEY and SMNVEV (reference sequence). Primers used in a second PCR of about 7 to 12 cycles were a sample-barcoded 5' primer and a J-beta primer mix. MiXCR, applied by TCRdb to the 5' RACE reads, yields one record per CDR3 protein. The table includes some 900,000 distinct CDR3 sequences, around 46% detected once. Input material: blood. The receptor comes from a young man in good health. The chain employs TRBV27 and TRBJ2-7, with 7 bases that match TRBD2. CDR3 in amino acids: CASSFVPGGYEQYF. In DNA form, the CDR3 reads TGTGCCAGCAGTTTCGTCCCGGGGGGCTACGAGCAGTACTTC.